The next 4 T cell receptor beta chains were all read from a single sample in a study of blood T cell repertoires in COVID-19. Generated by immunoSEQ multiplex PCR, the TCRdb table keeps only in-frame clones and is missing some. The sample includes 110,000 to 150,000 clones, 65% to 90% of them seen just once. The specimen was peripheral blood. The receptors here all came from a man between 50 and 59 years old with acute or convalescent COVID-19.

This clone was detected once. V is TRBV6-7 and J is TRBJ1-2; D perhaps matches TRBD1 (6 bases). TRBV6-7 is reported as an ORF; its role is uncertain. The CDR3 consists of 17 residues. V was shortened by 5 bases and J by 3 bases, with 22 bases between the two germline ends. For the CDR3, the DNA is TGTGCCAGCAGTAAACCACGACCGCCGAGGACAGACTATGGCTACACCTTC. It encodes CASSKPRPPRTDYGYTF.

The gene calls are TRBV7-3 and TRBJ2-7; TRBD2 agrees at 9 bases. CDR3 length: 15 residues. Germline V CDR1 and CDR2: SGHTA, FQGTGA. The V and J ends lost 1 base and 3 bases, in that order; junction bases with no gene match: 4. The CDR3 DNA follows: TGTGCCAGCAGCTTAAGTGCTAGCGGGAACTACGAGCAGTACTTC. Translated: CASSLSASGNYEQYF. Full variable domain (outside the CDR3, taken from reference TRBV7-3 and TRBJ2-7): GAGVSQTPSNKVTEKGKYVELRCDPISGHTALYWYRQSLGQGPEFLIYFQGTGAADDSGLPNDRFFAVRPEGSVSTLKIQRTERGDSAVYLCASSLSASGNYEQYFGPGTRLTVT.

The rearrangement links TRBV3-1 (or the pseudogene TRBV3-2) to TRBJ1-1; no definite D call. Per germline, CDR1 LGHDT and CDR2 YNNKEL (reference sequence). The CDR3 is made up of 14 amino acids. V was shortened by 5 bases and J by 3 bases, with 13 bases between the two germline ends. This CDR3 reads CASSNLQLYTEAFF. The CDR3 region has the DNA TGTGCCAGCAGCAATTTACAGTTGTACACTGAAGCTTTCTTT.

The V and J genes are TRBV6-5 and TRBJ1-2; possible D gene TRBD1, 6 bases. Germline V gene data show CDR1 as MNHEY and CDR2 as SVGAGI. The CDR3 spans 13 residues. Trimming removed 6 bases from V and 8 bases from J, with 16 bases in between. CDR3 sequence: CASSSLTGLGYTF. The CDR3 DNA reads as TGTGCCAGCAGCTCCCTTACAGGGCTCGGCTACACCTTC.